The 12 T cell receptor beta chains below were found in one sample sequenced in a study of cytomegalovirus exposure and HLA in healthy donors. 13 Jbeta primers and 60 Vbeta primers were used for the PCR. Libraries were prepared by immunoSEQ multiplex PCR; TCRdb keeps only in-frame clonotypes and omits some of them. The table lists 100,000 to 150,000 clones, approximately 78% of them singletons. The specimen was PBMCs. The receptors shown here come from a female donor in good health and CMV-seronegative.

Comments on this clone: Compared with germline, one end of the junction differs, possibly owing to a read error. The chain employs TRBV5-4 and TRBJ1-4; tentatively, D is TRBD1 (6 bases). The CDR3 is made up of 16 amino acids. Germline V gene sequence: CDR1 SGHNT, CDR2 YYREEE (reference sequence). The CDR3 nucleotides are TGTGCCGGCAGCTCGGGCGGGGGCTGGAGTAATGAAAAACTGTTTTTT. Translated, it gives CAGSSGGGWSNEKLFF.

This clone was observed at least ten times. The J gene is TRBJ2-3, the V gene TRBV4-1, with D possibly being TRBD2 (5 bases). This CDR3 is built from 17 residues. V was cut by 2 bases and J by 1 base, with 16 bases left in between. Looked up from germline, CDR1 is MGHRA and CDR2 is YSYEKL. In DNA form, the CDR3 reads TGCGCCAGCAGCCAAAAGCCGCTAGGACTTGGCACAGATACGCAGTATTTT. This gives the protein CASSQKPLGLGTDTQYF.

This clone was seen just once. Other nucleotide sequences from this sample produce the same CDR3. The V call is TRBV7-2, the J call TRBJ2-5, with D perhaps matching TRBD1 (6 bases). This CDR3 contains 13 residues. From germline, CDR1 is SGHTA and CDR2 FQGNSA. V shed 0 bases and J shed 4 bases, with 6 bases lying between them. The CDR3 loop reads CASSLAQGETQYF. The CDR3 region has the DNA TGTGCCAGCAGCTTAGCACAGGGAGAGACCCAGTACTTC. Based on the CDR3 plus reference TRBV7-2 and TRBJ2-5, the full variable domain is GAGVSQSPSNKVTEKGKDVELRCDPISGHTALYWYRQSLGQGLEFLIYFQGNSAPDKSGLPSDRFSAERTGGSVSTLTIQRTQQEDSAVYLCASSLAQGETQYFGPGTRLLVL.

The chain recombines TRBV2 with TRBJ1-5; D is possibly TRBD1 (5 bases). Trimming took off 3 bases at V and 7 bases at J, with 13 bases between the two ends. The germline gives CDR1 SNHLY, CDR2 FYNNEI. The CDR3 is 14 residues long. CDR3 loop: CASSEGQGGQPQHF. CDR3 bases: TGTGCCAGCAGTGAGGGCCAGGGAGGACAGCCCCAGCATTTT.

DNA for the CDR3: TGCGCCAGCAGTCTAGGGGGCACAGATACGCAGTATTTT. It codes for CASSLGGTDTQYF. This chain uses TRBV10-1 with TRBJ2-3; tentative D call: TRBD1 (5 bases). Germline-derived CDR1 and CDR2 are WNHNN and SYGVQD (reference sequence). The CDR3 consists of 13 residues. Between the trimmed V and J ends, which lost 5 bases and 1 base, there was a span of 7 bases.

This chain uses TRBV11-3 with TRBJ2-5, with D tentatively TRBD2 (6 bases). This CDR3 contains 14 residues. Between the trimmed V and J ends, which lost 4 bases and 5 bases, there was a span of 14 bases. The germline CDR1 and CDR2 sequences are SGHNT and YENEEA. The CDR3 DNA follows: TGTGCCAGCAGCTCCAGGGTGGCGGGGGAGACCCAGTACTTC. The encoded protein is CASSSRVAGETQYF. Supplemented by reference TRBV11-3 and TRBJ2-5, the full variable domain reads EAGVVQSPRYKIIEKKQPVAFWCNPISGHNTLYWYLQNLGQGPELLIRYENEEAVDDSQLPKDRFSAERLKGVDSTLKIQPAELGDSAVYLCASSSRVAGETQYFGPGTRLLVL.

The chain links TRBV5-4 to TRBJ1-2, with TRBD1 identical over 8 bases. V shed 4 bases and J 7 bases; nucleotides not matched to a gene: 6. The CDR3 loop spans 13 amino acids. Germline-derived CDR1 and CDR2 are SGHNT and YYREEE (reference sequence). CDR3 DNA: TGTGCCAGCAGCCCCGCAGGGGGCTTTGGCTACACCTTC. Its protein is CASSPAGGFGYTF.

V usage is TRBV28 and J usage is TRBJ2-2; possibly TRBD2 for D (6 bases). CDR3 size: 16 residues. CDR1 is MDHEN, CDR2 SYDVKM, per germline. The V end was cut by 3 bases, the J end by 4 bases, with 15 bases between. CDR3 sequence: CASSLWDSKSTGELFF. For the CDR3, the DNA is TGTGCCAGCAGTTTGTGGGACTCCAAAAGCACCGGGGAGCTGTTTTTT. The whole variable domain, remainder taken from reference TRBV28 and TRBJ2-2, is DVKVTQSSRYLVKRTGEKVFLECVQDMDHENMFWYRQDPGLGLRLIYFSYDVKMKEKGDIPEGYSVSREKKERFSLILESASTNQTSMYLCASSLWDSKSTGELFFGEGSRLTVL.

CDR3 protein: CASSTAGRTGGSGRETQYF. The CDR3 bases are TGTGCCAGCAGTACAGCGGGACGGACAGGGGGCTCGGGGAGGGAGACCCAGTACTTC. The chain combines TRBV5-4 with TRBJ2-5, with TRBD1 matching over 11 bases. Germline V gene sequence: CDR1 SGHNT, CDR2 YYREEE (reference sequence). There are 19 residues in the CDR3. V lost 5 bases and J lost 5; bases outside the gene matches: 20.

The rearrangement links TRBV29-1 to TRBJ2-5; tentatively, D is TRBD2 (6 bases). Germline loops: CDR1 SQVTM, CDR2 ANQGSEA. The CDR3 runs 12 residues. With 8 bases removed from V and 5 bases from J, the gap between germline ends came to 15 bases. CDR3 in amino acids: CSFRGLRETQYF. The CDR3 DNA sequence: TGCAGCTTCCGGGGGTTGAGGGAGACCCAGTACTTC.

This clone was found a few times. V and J are TRBV28 and TRBJ2-7; D remains unclear. This CDR3 contains 13 residues. Germline lookup yields CDR1 MDHEN and CDR2 SYDVKM. With 3 bases removed from V and 5 bases from J, the gap between germline ends came to 11 bases. The CDR3: CASSFFSSNEQYF. CDR3 in DNA: TGTGCCAGCAGTTTTTTCTCTTCTAACGAGCAGTACTTC.

The rearrangement joins TRBV30 to TRBJ1-2; 7 bases map to TRBD1. From germline, CDR1 is GTSNPN and CDR2 SVGIG (reference sequence). The CDR3 has 13 amino acids. After removal of 1 base from V and 6 bases from J, the junction contained 5 bases not matched to a gene. Here the CDR3 reads CAWSDRGGDGYTF. DNA for the CDR3: TGTGCCTGGAGTGACAGGGGTGGGGATGGCTACACCTTC. Combining the CDR3 with reference TRBV30 and TRBJ1-2 gives the whole variable domain SQTIHQWPATLVQPVGSPLSLECTVEGTSNPNLYWYRQAAGRGLQLLFYSVGIGQISSEVPQNLSASRPQDRQFILSSKKLLLSDSGFYLCAWSDRGGDGYTFGSGTRLTVV.